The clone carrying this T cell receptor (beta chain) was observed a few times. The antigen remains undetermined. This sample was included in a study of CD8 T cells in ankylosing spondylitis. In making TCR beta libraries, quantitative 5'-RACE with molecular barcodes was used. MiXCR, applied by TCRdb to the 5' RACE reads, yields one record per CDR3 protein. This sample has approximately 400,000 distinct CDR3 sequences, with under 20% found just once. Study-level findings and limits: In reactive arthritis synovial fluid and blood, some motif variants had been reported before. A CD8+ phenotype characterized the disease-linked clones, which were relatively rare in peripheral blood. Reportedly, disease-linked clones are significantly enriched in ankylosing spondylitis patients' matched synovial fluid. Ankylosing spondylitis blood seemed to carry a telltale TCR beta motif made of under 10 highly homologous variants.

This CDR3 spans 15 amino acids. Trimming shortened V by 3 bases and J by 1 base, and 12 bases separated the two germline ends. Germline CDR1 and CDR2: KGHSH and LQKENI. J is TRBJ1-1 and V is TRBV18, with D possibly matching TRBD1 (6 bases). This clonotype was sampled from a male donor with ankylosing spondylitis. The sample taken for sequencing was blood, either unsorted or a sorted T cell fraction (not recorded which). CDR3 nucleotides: TGTGCCAGCTCACCTACTGGACAGAGGAACACTGAAGCTTTCTTT. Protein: CASSPTGQRNTEAFF.